Listed here is a single T cell receptor beta chain. No antigen is known for it. V shed 5 bases and J shed 6 bases, with 8 bases lying between them. In germline, CDR1 is LGHNA, CDR2 YSLEER. This CDR3 comprises 12 residues. The source of the sample is a study of T cells in Graves' hyperthyroidism and ophthalmopathy. General observations from the study: Most thyroid clonotypes expanded above 0.001 were also detected in blood.

The TCR beta CDR3 regions underwent amplification using RNA transcripts as the source. The TCR CDR3 was amplified in a first-round RT-PCR using the HTBI primer set. MiXCR, run by TCRdb on the multiplex PCR reads, gives a single entry per CDR3 protein. The sample carries hundreds of thousands of distinct CDR3 sequences, about 15% recorded once. This sequence was found in a woman between 50 and 59 years old with Graves' ophthalmopathy. Material for sequencing was blood. This chain joins TRBV4-3 and TRBJ2-1, with D possibly being TRBD2 (5 bases). The CDR3 DNA is TGCGCCAGCAGCGACACTAGCAATGAGCAGTTCTTC. Translating gives CASSDTSNEQFF.